Listed here are 5 T cell receptor beta chains from one sample, sequenced in a study of shared clonotypes between healthy human individuals. Sequencing was performed with immunoSEQ multiplex PCR; in TCRdb, only in-frame clones are kept and a portion is missing. Here the sample spans roughly 1,800,000 clones, about 95% being singletons. Terminally differentiated effector memory CD45RA+ cells were excluded by CCR7 positive selection of CD45RO-negative cells. Sequenced sample: naive CD8+ T cells sorted from blood. The receptors were sampled from a man between 18 and 29 years old in good health.

This chain links TRBV5-5 with TRBJ2-7; 8 nucleotides line up with TRBD1. With V trimmed by 4 bases and J by 6 bases, 6 bases remained unmatched. Germline V gene sequence: CDR1 SGHKS, CDR2 YYEKEE (reference sequence). This CDR3 is 13 amino acids long. CDR3 DNA sequence: TGTGCCAGCAGCGCCGGACAGGGTAGCGAGCAGTACTTC. It translates to CASSAGQGSEQYF. The variable domain in full, completed from reference TRBV5-5 and TRBJ2-7, reads DAGVTQSPTHLIKTRGQQVTLRCSPISGHKSVSWYQQVLGQGPQFIFQYYEKEERGRGNFPDRFSARQFPNYSSELNVNALLLGDSALYLCASSAGQGSEQYFGPGTRLTVT.

The CDR3 region has the DNA TGTGCCAGCAGCCGCCGAGGAGGTGAGGTTTACAATGAGCAGTTCTTC. Its protein product is CASSRRGGEVYNEQFF. This chain connects TRBV2 to TRBJ2-1; tentative D call: TRBD2 (5 bases). Germline loops: CDR1 SNHLY, CDR2 FYNNEI. The V end lost 6 bases, the J end lost 4 bases, and 19 bases lay between the germline ends. The CDR3 is 16 residues long.

Concerning this clone itself: Other DNA sequences from this sample encode an identical CDR3 as well. CDR3 residues: CASSHSYEQYF. CDR3 nucleotide sequence: TGTGCCAGCAGCCACAGCTACGAGCAGTACTTC. The rearrangement joins TRBV7-9 to TRBJ2-7; D uncertain. With 5 bases removed from V and 3 bases from J, the gap between germline ends came to 5 bases. Germline-derived CDR1 and CDR2 are SEHNR and FQNEAQ (reference sequence). The CDR3 consists of 11 residues.

The V gene is TRBV19, the J gene TRBJ2-2, with a tentative D call TRBD1 (6 bases). CDR3 length equals 15 residues. Per germline, CDR1 LNHDA and CDR2 SQIVND (reference sequence). V was trimmed by 5 bases and J by 0 bases, leaving 10 bases between them. This CDR3 reads CASSFGTSNTGELFF. CDR3 DNA: TGTGCCAGTAGTTTCGGGACATCGAACACCGGGGAGCTGTTTTTT.

The chain uses TRBV11-3 and TRBJ1-1; unclear D gene. Looked up from germline, CDR1 is SGHNT and CDR2 is YENEEA. Deletions cut 2 bases from V and 3 bases from J, with 7 bases between. The CDR3 covers 13 residues. In DNA, the CDR3 is TGTGCCAGCAGCTTACAGGAGTACACTGAAGCTTTCTTT. Amino acids: CASSLQEYTEAFF.